This TCR beta chain comes out of a study of OX40 agonist ivuxolimab in advanced cancers. Broadly, across the study: Ivuxolimab was a fully human IgG2 agonistic monoclonal antibody targeting the costimulatory receptor OX40 (CD134). Intravenous ivuxolimab was administered to patients every 2 weeks at six dose levels: 0.01, 0.1, 0.3, 1.5, 3 and 10 mg/kg. Of the roughly 51 patients in dose escalation, around 19 had hepatocellular carcinoma, roughly 15 had melanoma, 9 had renal cell carcinoma and 9 had head and neck cancer. In the dose-escalation cohort, around four fifths of patients were male, and the mean age was approximately 60 years with a range of roughly 20 to 85. Patients were allowed to have had prior anti-PD-1, anti-PD-L1 or anti-CTLA-4 therapy, and less than 45% of the dose-escalation patients had previously received checkpoint inhibitors. Partial responses were achieved by three dose-escalation patients, of whom one had hepatocellular carcinoma and two had cutaneous melanoma. Peripheral TCRbeta sequencing was intended to test whether TCR sequence diversity was altered and clonal T-cell expansion was caused by ivuxolimab. The paper reports the monotherapy dose-escalation portion (N = 52 patients) of the phase I ivuxolimab trial. What the research found in general, with its limitations: Which antigens the clonally expanded peripheral T cells were specific for was not determined. Low levels of normalized T-cell clonal expansion were also shown by some nonresponding patients. At doses from 0.1 to 3.0 mg/kg, clonal expansion was seen in both CD4+ and CD8+ blood T cells between baseline and week 6. In partial responders in the 0.1-3.0 mg/kg groups, normalized peripheral clonal expansion was found to be among the lowest, especially among CD8+ T cells. After ivuxolimab, more expanded clones were found on average in CD8+ T cells than in CD4+ T cells.

At the junction V is shortened by 1 base and J by 1 base; bases outside the gene matches: 5. The CDR3, from cysteine to phenylalanine, totals 16 residues. Only CDR3 DNA is held: 48 bases, read in frame from base 1. The germline V gene gives CDR1 as MGHRA and CDR2 as YSYEKL. The trial excluded patients who had a history of autoimmune disease or who were on systemic immunosuppression. Peripheral blood for TCR sequencing was drawn from every dose cohort at baseline, at cycle 4 day 1 and at cycle 7 day 1. The samples were taken from a phase I, first-in-human, multicenter, open-label dose-escalation trial of ivuxolimab. The trial enrolled adults with locally advanced or metastatic head and neck squamous cell, hepatocellular, melanoma or renal cell carcinoma. Before TCR sequencing, CD4+ T cells and CD8+ T cells were sorted from peripheral blood as separate populations. Genomic DNA was extracted from sorted cells for sequencing of the TCRbeta CDR3 region. TCRbeta CDR3 regions were sequenced using the immunoSEQ Assay. TCRdb retrieved this table from immuneACCESS and kept in-frame rearrangements only. Not all clones are present; in checked studies, unresolved V genes account for under half, and no reason is known for the remainder. The sample data list about 19,000 clones, and approximately 80% of these were observed just once. The ten largest account for around 20% of the sample.

Points on this clone: There is no known antigen for this receptor. No much larger clonotype is one base removed from it; base qualities were not supplied.

This receptor was taken from an adult with an advanced solid tumor such as melanoma, head and neck, liver or kidney cancer. Sequencing was performed on CD4+ or CD8+ T cells sorted from blood, taken in a trial of the OX40 agonist ivuxolimab. The chain couples TRBV4-1 to TRBJ2-7; TRBD1 matches 9 bases in the middle. The DNA sequence is given as TGCGCCAGCAGCCAAGGCCCGGGACAGGGTTCCTACGAGCAGTACTTC. Its translation reads: CASSQGPGQGSYEQYF.